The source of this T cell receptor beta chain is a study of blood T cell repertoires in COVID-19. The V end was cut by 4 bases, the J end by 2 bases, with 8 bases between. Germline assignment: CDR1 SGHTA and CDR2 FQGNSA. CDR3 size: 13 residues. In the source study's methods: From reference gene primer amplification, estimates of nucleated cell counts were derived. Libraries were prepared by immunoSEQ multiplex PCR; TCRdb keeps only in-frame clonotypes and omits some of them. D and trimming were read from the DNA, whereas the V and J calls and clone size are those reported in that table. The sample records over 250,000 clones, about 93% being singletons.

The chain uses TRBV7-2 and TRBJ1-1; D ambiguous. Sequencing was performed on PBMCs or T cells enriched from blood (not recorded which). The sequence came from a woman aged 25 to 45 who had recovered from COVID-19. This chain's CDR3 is CASSSVPNTEAFF. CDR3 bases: TGTGCCAGCAGCTCGGTTCCTAACACTGAAGCTTTCTTT.